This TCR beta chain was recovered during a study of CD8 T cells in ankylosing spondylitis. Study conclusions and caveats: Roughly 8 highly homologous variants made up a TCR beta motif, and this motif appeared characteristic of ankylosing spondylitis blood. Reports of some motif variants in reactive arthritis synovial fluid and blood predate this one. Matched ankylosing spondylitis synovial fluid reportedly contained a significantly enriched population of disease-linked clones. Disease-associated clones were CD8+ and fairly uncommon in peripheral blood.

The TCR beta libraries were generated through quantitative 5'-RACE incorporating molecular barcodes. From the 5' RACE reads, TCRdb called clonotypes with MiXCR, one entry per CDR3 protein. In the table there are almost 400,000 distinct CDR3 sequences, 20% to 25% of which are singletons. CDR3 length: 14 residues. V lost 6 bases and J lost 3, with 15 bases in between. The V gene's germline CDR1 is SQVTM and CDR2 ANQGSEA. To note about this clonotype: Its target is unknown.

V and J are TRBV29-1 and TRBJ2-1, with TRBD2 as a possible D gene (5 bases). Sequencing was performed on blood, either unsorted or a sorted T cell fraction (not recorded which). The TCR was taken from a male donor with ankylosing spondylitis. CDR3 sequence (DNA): TGCAGCGTCTCGACTATGGCCCTCTACAATGAGCAGTTCTTC. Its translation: CSVSTMALYNEQFF.